The rows below give T cell receptor beta chains drawn from one sample of a study of OX40 agonist ivuxolimab in advanced cancers. Sequencing used immunoSEQ multiplex PCR; TCRdb keeps in-frame clones, though not all of them. The repertoire holds tens of thousands of clones, with 89% as singletons. This specimen consisted of CD4+ or CD8+ T cells sorted from blood, obtained in a trial of the OX40 agonist ivuxolimab. The receptors here all came from an adult with an advanced solid tumor such as melanoma, head and neck, liver or kidney cancer. Both conserved end residues are part of each CDR3. The order of the fields is J gene, D gene, V gene, clone size, CDR3 protein, CDR3 DNA. The D gene is left open where the match is weak. Part of the rows lack a size; the others show once, few, many or a class for expanded clones.

TRBJ1-5 | TRBD1 | TRBV6-1 | - | CAASYRGSNQPQHF | TGTGCCGCCTCTTACAGGGGGAGCAATCAGCCCCAGCATTTT
TRBJ1-4 | - | TRBV20-1 | - | CSARDFEKLFF | TGCAGTGCTAGAGACTTCGAAAAACTGTTTTTT
TRBJ1-3 | - | TRBV11-2 | - | CASSGGSGDTIYF | TGTGCCAGCAGCGGGGGGTCAGGAGACACCATATATTTT
TRBJ2-1 | - | TRBV7-2 | - | CASSLLLEGQFF | TGTGCCAGCAGCTTACTTCTCGAGGGGCAGTTCTTC
TRBJ2-7 | TRBD2 | TRBV15 | - | CATSRPPPGGPWEQYF | TGTGCCACCAGCAGGCCCCCCCCGGGAGGGCCCTGGGAGCAGTACTTC
TRBJ2-3 | - | TRBV20-1 | - | CSASKADTQYF | TGCAGTGCTAGCAAAGCAGATACGCAGTATTTT
TRBJ2-5 | - | TRBV14 | - | CASSQSWETQYF | TGTGCCAGCAGCCAATCGTGGGAGACCCAGTACTTC
TRBJ2-7 | - | TRBV6-7 | few | CASSYSRAPSQRGYEQYF | TGTGCCAGCAGTTACTCACGAGCACCCAGCCAGAGGGGGTACGAGCAGTACTTC
TRBJ1-2 | - | TRBV11-2 | - | CASSSWAGRFYYGYTF | TGTGCCAGCAGCTCGTGGGCAGGGAGGTTCTACTATGGCTACACCTTC
TRBJ2-3 | - | TRBV28 | - | CASLTWGGGTRFGVDTQYF | TGTGCCAGCCTAACTTGGGGAGGAGGGACACGCTTTGGAGTAGATACGCAGTATTTT
TRBJ1-6 | - | TRBV2 | - | CASSMGESSYNSPLHF | TGTGCCAGCAGTATGGGGGAGAGCTCCTATAATTCACCCCTCCACTTT
TRBJ1-6 | TRBD1 | TRBV18 | - | CASKPGQAGYNSPLHF | TGTGCCAGCAAACCAGGACAGGCGGGCTATAATTCACCCCTCCACTTT
TRBJ1-2 | - | TRBV4-1 | - | CASSQGLRGAHRYGYTF | TGCGCCAGCAGCCAGGGCCTGCGGGGGGCCCATAGATATGGCTACACCTTC
TRBJ2-3 | - | TRBV2 | - | CATPGASTDTQYF | TGTGCCACCCCCGGGGCAAGCACAGATACGCAGTATTTT
TRBJ1-5 | - | TRBV10-3 | - | CAIRRDINQPQHF | TGTGCCATCAGGCGGGACATAAATCAGCCCCAGCATTTT
TRBJ2-7 | TRBD1 | TRBV2 | - | CASSWTGSEQYF | TGTGCCAGCAGTTGGACAGGCTCCGAGCAGTACTTC
TRBJ2-5 | - | TRBV1 | - | CTSSSVLLAGGLEGETQYF | TGCACCAGCAGCTCCGTCCTACTAGCGGGGGGGCTAGAGGGAGAGACCCAGTACTTC
TRBJ2-4 | TRBD1 | TRBV29-1 | - | CSGGQWKNIQYF | TGCAGCGGGGGACAGTGGAAAAACATTCAGTACTTC
TRBJ2-7 | - | TRBV7-2 | - | CASSLGPGAAEQYF | TGTGCCAGCAGCTTAGGACCCGGGGCCGCAGAGCAGTACTTC
TRBJ2-7 | TRBD2 | TRBV4-1 | - | CASSQKGLIAGGGNEQYF | TGCGCCAGCAGCCAGAAAGGGTTGATAGCGGGAGGGGGAAACGAGCAGTACTTC
TRBJ2-2 | - | TRBV15 | few | CATSGRGVGTGELFF | TGTGCCACCAGCGGTCGTGGGGTTGGGACCGGGGAGCTGTTTTTT
TRBJ2-4 | TRBD1 | TRBV11-3 | - | CASSFRTGGNIQYF | TGTGCCAGCAGCTTCCGGACAGGGGGAAACATTCAGTACTTC
TRBJ1-1 | TRBD1 | TRBV5-1 | - | CASSLQLTGYTEAFF | TGCGCCAGCAGCTTGCAGTTGACAGGGTACACTGAAGCTTTCTTT
TRBJ1-1 | - | TRBV5-5 | - | CASSLTSTGNTEAFF | TGTGCCAGCAGCCTAACCTCGACAGGTAACACTGAAGCTTTCTTT
TRBJ2-2 | TRBD1 | TRBV4-1 | few | CASRRQGGNTGELFF | TGCGCCAGCAGACGACAGGGTGGGAACACCGGGGAGCTGTTTTTT
TRBJ2-7 | TRBD1 | TRBV6-6 | - | CASSYGQGTYEQYF | TGTGCCAGCAGTTACGGACAGGGGACCTACGAGCAGTACTTC
TRBJ1-2 | - | TRBV7-9 | once | CASSFAWRGDYGYTF | TGTGCCAGCAGCTTCGCTTGGCGGGGGGACTATGGCTACACCTTC
TRBJ2-7 | TRBD1 | TRBV28 | - | CASRQGAHEQYF | TGTGCCAGTCGGCAGGGGGCTCACGAGCAGTACTTC
TRBJ2-1 | TRBD2 | TRBV18 | - | CASSPATGTSGRREQFF | TGTGCCAGCTCACCAGCCACCGGGACTAGCGGGAGAAGGGAGCAGTTCTTC
TRBJ2-1 | - | TRBV20-1 | few | CSARIGNPQFF | TGCAGTGCTAGGATTGGGAACCCGCAGTTCTTC
TRBJ2-3 | TRBD2 | TRBV2 | once | CASSEAAGGTDTQYF | TGTGCCAGCAGTGAGGCAGCGGGGGGCACAGATACGCAGTATTTT
TRBJ2-7 | - | TRBV19 | - | CASSDTRGRGLEYF | TGTGCCAGTAGCGATACCCGGGGAAGGGGATTGGAGTACTTC
TRBJ2-5 | - | TRBV6-6 | - | CASSYGGETQYF | TGTGCCAGCAGTTACGGTGGGGAGACCCAGTACTTC
TRBJ2-7 | TRBD1 | TRBV5-1 | - | CASSLDGQGAREQYF | TGCGCCAGCAGCTTGGATGGACAGGGGGCGCGAGAGCAGTACTTC
TRBJ1-2 | TRBD1 | TRBV7-2 | - | CASSLQWDSTPYYTF | TGTGCCAGCAGCTTACAGTGGGACAGCACACCGTACTACACCTTC
TRBJ1-4 | - | TRBV5-6 | - | CASSRTDEKLFF | TGTGCCAGCAGCCGGACGGATGAAAAACTGTTTTTT
TRBJ2-7 | TRBD2 | TRBV4-1 | - | CASSQPFQRGIAEQYF | TGCGCCAGCAGCCAACCGTTCCAGCGGGGGATAGCCGAGCAGTACTTC
TRBJ2-7 | - | TRBV7-9 | - | CASSFYYEQYF | TGTGCCAGCAGCTTCTACTACGAGCAGTACTTC
TRBJ1-4 | - | TRBV28 | - | CASGGLDEKLFF | TGTGCCAGCGGGGGGCTGGATGAAAAACTGTTTTTT
TRBJ2-6 | - | TRBV18 | - | CASSPRGGGPGANVLTF | TGTGCCAGCTCACCCCGGGGAGGGGGCCCTGGGGCCAACGTCCTGACTTTC